This T cell receptor (beta chain) was recovered during a study of cytomegalovirus exposure and HLA in healthy donors. Findings and caveats of the study: Across donors, sequencing depth was assumed by presence/absence analyses to be roughly uniform. Some V segments, TRBV6-2 and TRBV6-3 among them, were indistinguishable and were therefore excluded.

Note on this clone: What it recognizes is unknown.

60 Vbeta and 13 Jbeta primers were used in PCR. Original handling: About 10 million shared chains were among 80 million or so unique TCR beta chains counted in a later analysis. The method was immunoSEQ multiplex PCR; TCRdb's version includes in-frame clones alone and lacks a portion of them. D and trimming were read from the DNA, whereas the V and J calls and clone size are those reported in that table. Among 100,000 to 150,000 clones listed, approximately 84% were seen once. The germline CDR1 and CDR2 sequences are MNHNY and SVGAGI (reference sequence). The V end was cut by 5 bases, the J end by 4 bases, with 21 bases between. This CDR3 is 16 amino acids long. Donors sampled were nominally healthy, though unrecorded immune exposures were likely.

The genes are TRBV6-6 and TRBJ2-7, with a weak D call TRBD2 (6 bases). The sequence was obtained from a woman younger than 35 in good health and CMV-seronegative. Sequenced sample: PBMCs. CDR3 nucleotide sequence: TGTGCCAGCAGTCCAGCGACTAGGTCGGGCTCATACGAGCAGTACTTC. The encoded protein is CASSPATRSGSYEQYF.